The sequence of this T cell receptor beta chain was determined in a study of cytomegalovirus exposure and HLA in healthy donors. Study context: Unique TCR beta sequences numbering some 120 million came from about 179 million T cells in an earlier analysis. Notes on the study in general: Rates of TCR association differed by HLA locus in a later analysis, with DRB1 highest and HLA-C lowest. A list of about 180 TCR beta chains associated with cytomegalovirus was given. In a later analysis, at a false discovery rate of 0.05, over 15,000 TCR beta sequences matched HLA alleles.

Regarding this clone: Antigen specificity is unknown.

The PCR was carried out with 60 Vbeta primers and 13 Jbeta primers. This table comes from immunoSEQ multiplex PCR, and its TCRdb copy is limited to in-frame clones, with some not included. Counted here are 120,000 to 150,000 clones, around 80% occurring once; the ten biggest clones make up less than 2%. Germline assignment: CDR1 LNHDA and CDR2 SQIVND (reference sequence). The CDR3 spans 13 residues. After removal of 2 bases from V and 6 bases from J, the junction contained 3 bases not matched to a gene. This clonotype was obtained from a man in his forties in good health and CMV-seronegative. Sequenced input: PBMCs. This chain connects TRBV19 to TRBJ2-7, with 8 positions matching TRBD2. CDR3 protein: CASSIREGSEQYF. CDR3 sequence (DNA): TGTGCCAGTAGTATACGGGAGGGGAGCGAGCAGTACTTC. Full variable domain (rest looked up from reference TRBV19 and TRBJ2-7): DGGITQSPKYLFRKEGQNVTLSCEQNLNHDAMYWYRQDPGQGLRLIYYSQIVNDFQKGDIAEGYSVSREKKESFPLTVTSAQKNPTAFYLCASSIREGSEQYFGPGTRLTVT.